This T cell receptor (beta chain) derives from a study of graft-versus-host responses after intestinal transplantation. Study-level information: Anti-thymocyte globulin induction, then tacrolimus and steroids for two to four years, went to all recipients.

Intraepithelial and lamina propria lymphocytes were isolated from graft specimens. A single count supports this clone. Its cognate antigen is unknown. Clones were sequenced by immunoSEQ multiplex PCR, and TCRdb holds only the in-frame ones, with some missing. The sample yields 16,000 or so clones, 65% to 90% seen once. Study conclusions and caveats: Early post-transplant declines in HvG were associated with peak levels of circulating GvH clones. GvH clones detected in recipient marrow included some appearing first in ileum or blood.

The length of the CDR3 is 16 residues. V shed 0 bases and J shed 7 bases, with 13 bases lying between them. Germline CDR1 reads MNHEY; CDR2 reads SVGAGI. The sequencing here drew on ileum tissue, taken around 580 days after intestinal transplantation. This clonotype was sampled from a human patient who received an intestinal transplant, so some T cells may come from the graft donor. The chain combines TRBV6-5 with TRBJ1-6, with D perhaps TRBD1 (6 bases). In DNA, the CDR3 is TGTGCCAGCAGTTACTCGGTGCAGGGGTCCAATTCACCCCTCCACTTT. It translates to CASSYSVQGSNSPLHF.